Presented here are 3 T cell receptor beta chains from one specimen sequenced in a study of cytomegalovirus exposure and HLA in healthy donors. PCR amplification relied on 60 Vbeta primers (plus 13 Jbeta primers). TCRdb's copy holds only in-frame clones and misses some; the assay was immunoSEQ multiplex PCR. The sample gives around 110,000 clones, approximately 79% of which show up once; about 2% is in the top ten. Sequenced sample: PBMCs. All receptors derive from a young man in good health and CMV-seronegative.

The V and J genes are TRBV29-1 and TRBJ1-5, with TRBD1 identical over 10 bases. Germline assignment: CDR1 SQVTM and CDR2 ANQGSEA. This CDR3 is 12 amino acids long. V was pared by 4 bases and J by 7 bases, with 1 base of the junction left unmatched. The CDR3, as DNA: TGCAGCGTTGGACAGGGGGCACAGCCCCAGCATTTT. This sequence encodes CSVGQGAQPQHF.

V usage is TRBV6-1 and J usage is TRBJ1-3; 9 nucleotides align to TRBD1. The CDR3 is 15 residues long. CDR1 and CDR2 (germline): MNHNS, SASEGT. After removal of 6 bases from V and 0 bases from J, the junction contained 3 bases not matched to a gene. CDR3 DNA: TGTGCCAGCAGGGGACAGGGAGTCTCTGGAAACACCATATATTTT. Protein: CASRGQGVSGNTIYF.

The chain combines TRBV18 with TRBJ1-2, with D possibly TRBD1 on 6 matching bases. V lost 2 bases, J lost 4 bases, and 20 bases lay in between. The CDR3 sequence is 17 residues long. CDR1 is KGHSH, CDR2 LQKENI, per germline. The CDR3 reads CASSPASTGRGFYGYTF. The CDR3 DNA reads as TGTGCCAGCTCACCAGCTTCGACAGGCCGAGGGTTCTATGGCTACACCTTC. The whole variable domain, filled in from reference TRBV18 and TRBJ1-2, reads NAGVMQNPRHLVRRRGQEARLRCSPMKGHSHVYWYRQLPEEGLKFMVYLQKENIIDESGMPKERFSAEFPKEGPSILRIQQVVRGDSAAYFCASSPASTGRGFYGYTFGSGTRLTVV.